This TCR beta chain was retrieved from a study of early T cells in non-severe SARS-CoV-2 infection. Attached unique molecular identifiers marked individual cDNA molecules. Each CDR3 protein is one row after TCRdb ran MiXCR on the 5' RACE reads. The sample holds tens of thousands of distinct CDR3 sequences, under 15% seen once. This clonotype occurred a few times. V shed 0 bases, J shed 3 bases, and the junction held 4 bases outside the gene matches. Germline-derived CDR1 and CDR2 are SQVTM and ANQGSEA. This CDR3 spans 14 amino acids. This clonotype originated in an adult who was a healthcare worker with PCR-confirmed SARS-CoV-2 infection or an uninfected control (not recorded which). The chain joins TRBV29-1 to TRBJ1-1; TRBD1 aligns across 7 bases. Specimen: whole blood. The DNA of the CDR3 is TGCAGCGTTGAAGATGGCCAGGGGGACACTGAAGCTTTCTTT. Amino acid sequence: CSVEDGQGDTEAFF.